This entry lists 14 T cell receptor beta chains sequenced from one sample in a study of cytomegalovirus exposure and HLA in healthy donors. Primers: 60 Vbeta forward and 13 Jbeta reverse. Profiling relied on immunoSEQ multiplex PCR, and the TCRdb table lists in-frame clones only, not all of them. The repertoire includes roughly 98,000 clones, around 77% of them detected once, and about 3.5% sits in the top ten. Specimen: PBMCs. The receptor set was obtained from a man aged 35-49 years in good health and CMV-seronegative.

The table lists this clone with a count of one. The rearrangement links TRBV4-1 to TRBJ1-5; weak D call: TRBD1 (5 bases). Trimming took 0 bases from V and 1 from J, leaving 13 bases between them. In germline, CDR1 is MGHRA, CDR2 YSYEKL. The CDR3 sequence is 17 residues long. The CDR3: CASSQDPPWTSNQPQHF. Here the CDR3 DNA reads TGCGCCAGCAGCCAAGATCCACCTTGGACAAGCAATCAGCCCCAGCATTTT.

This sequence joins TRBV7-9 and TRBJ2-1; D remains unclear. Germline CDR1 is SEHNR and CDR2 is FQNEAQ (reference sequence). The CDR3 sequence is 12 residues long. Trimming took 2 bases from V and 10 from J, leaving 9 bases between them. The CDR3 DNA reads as TGTGCCAGCAGCTTAACACAGACCGAGCAGTTCTTC. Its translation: CASSLTQTEQFF.

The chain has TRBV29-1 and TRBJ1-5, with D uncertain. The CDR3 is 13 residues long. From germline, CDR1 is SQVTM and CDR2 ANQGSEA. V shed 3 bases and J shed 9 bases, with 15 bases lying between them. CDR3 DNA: TGCAGCGTTGAGGCCAGGCCTGGCGCGCCCCAGCATTTT. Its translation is CSVEARPGAPQHF.

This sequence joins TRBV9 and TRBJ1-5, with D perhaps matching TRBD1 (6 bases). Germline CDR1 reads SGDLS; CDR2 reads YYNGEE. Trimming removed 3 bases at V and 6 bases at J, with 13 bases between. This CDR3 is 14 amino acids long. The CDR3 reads CASSASGVPQPQHF. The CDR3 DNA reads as TGTGCCAGCAGCGCGTCAGGGGTCCCTCAGCCCCAGCATTTT.

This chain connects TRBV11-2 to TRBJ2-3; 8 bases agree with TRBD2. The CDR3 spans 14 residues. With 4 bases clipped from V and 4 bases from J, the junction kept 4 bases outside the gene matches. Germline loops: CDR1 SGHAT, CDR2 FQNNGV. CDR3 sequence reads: CASSYIAGPDTQYF. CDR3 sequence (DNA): TGTGCCAGCAGCTACATAGCGGGACCAGATACGCAGTATTTT.

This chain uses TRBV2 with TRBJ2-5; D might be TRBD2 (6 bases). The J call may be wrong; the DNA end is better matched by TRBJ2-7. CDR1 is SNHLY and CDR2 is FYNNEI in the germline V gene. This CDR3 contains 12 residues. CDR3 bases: TGTGCCAGCAGGGGGACTGTTTACGAGCAGTACTTC. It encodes CASRGTVYEQYF.

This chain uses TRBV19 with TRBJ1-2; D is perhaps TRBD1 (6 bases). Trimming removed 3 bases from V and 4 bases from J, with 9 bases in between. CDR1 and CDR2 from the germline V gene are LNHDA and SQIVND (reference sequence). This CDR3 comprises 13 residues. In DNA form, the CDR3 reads TGTGCCAGTAGTATGAGGGGGATCTATGGCTACACCTTC. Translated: CASSMRGIYGYTF.

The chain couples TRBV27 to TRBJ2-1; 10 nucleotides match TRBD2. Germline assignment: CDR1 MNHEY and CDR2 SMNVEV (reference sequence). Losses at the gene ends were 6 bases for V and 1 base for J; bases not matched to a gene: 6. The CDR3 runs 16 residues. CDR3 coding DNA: TGTGCCAGCAGGCGATCTAGCGGGGGTTCCTACAATGAGCAGTTCTTC. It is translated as CASRRSSGGSYNEQFF.

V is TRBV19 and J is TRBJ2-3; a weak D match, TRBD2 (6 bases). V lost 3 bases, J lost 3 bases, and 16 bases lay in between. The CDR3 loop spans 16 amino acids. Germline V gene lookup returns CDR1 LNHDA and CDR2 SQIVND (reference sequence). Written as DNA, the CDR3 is TGTGCCAGTAGTATCTCGGTAGCGGAAAGGACAGATACGCAGTATTTT. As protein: CASSISVAERTDTQYF.

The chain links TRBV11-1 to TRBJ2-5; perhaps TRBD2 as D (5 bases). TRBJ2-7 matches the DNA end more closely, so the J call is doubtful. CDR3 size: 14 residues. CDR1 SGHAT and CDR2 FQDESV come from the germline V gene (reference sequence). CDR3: CASSPGVGPYEQYF. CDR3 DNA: TGTGCCAGCAGCCCCGGGGTGGGCCCCTACGAGCAGTACTTC.

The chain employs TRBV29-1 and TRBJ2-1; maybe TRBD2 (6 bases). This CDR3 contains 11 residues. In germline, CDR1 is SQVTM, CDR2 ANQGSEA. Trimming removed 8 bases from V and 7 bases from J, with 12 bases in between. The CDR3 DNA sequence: TGCAGCCGGACTATAGGAAATGAGCAGTTCTTC. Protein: CSRTIGNEQFF.

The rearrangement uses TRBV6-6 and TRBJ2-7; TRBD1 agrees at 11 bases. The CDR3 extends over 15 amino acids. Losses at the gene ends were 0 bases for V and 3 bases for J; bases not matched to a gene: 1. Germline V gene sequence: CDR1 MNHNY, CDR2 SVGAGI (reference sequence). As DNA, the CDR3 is TGTGCCAGCAGTTACTCGGGGACAGGGGGCTACGAGCAGTACTTC. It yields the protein CASSYSGTGGYEQYF.

The CDR3 loop is CASSPGGANTEAFF. CDR3 sequence (DNA): TGCGCCAGCAGCCCCGGGGGGGCGAACACTGAAGCTTTCTTT. The gene calls are TRBV5-1 and TRBJ1-1, with TRBD1 as a possible D gene (6 bases). From germline, CDR1 is SGHRS and CDR2 YFSETQ. With 4 bases removed from V and 1 base from J, the gap between germline ends came to 11 bases. The CDR3 covers 14 residues.

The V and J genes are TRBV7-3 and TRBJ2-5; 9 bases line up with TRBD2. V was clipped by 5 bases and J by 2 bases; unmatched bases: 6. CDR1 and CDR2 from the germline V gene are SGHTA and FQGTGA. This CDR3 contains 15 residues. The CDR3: CASSQAGGRQETQYF. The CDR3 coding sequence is TGTGCCAGCAGCCAGGCGGGGGGGAGACAAGAGACCCAGTACTTC. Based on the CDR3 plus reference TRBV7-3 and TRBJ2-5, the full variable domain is GAGVSQTPSNKVTEKGKYVELRCDPISGHTALYWYRQSLGQGPEFLIYFQGTGAADDSGLPNDRFFAVRPEGSVSTLKIQRTERGDSAVYLCASSQAGGRQETQYFGPGTRLLVL.